This T cell receptor beta chain was recovered during a study of blood T cell repertoires in COVID-19. In the original workflow: Estimates of nucleated cell counts were drawn from the amplification of reference gene primers. Sequencing was performed with immunoSEQ multiplex PCR; in TCRdb, only in-frame clones are kept and a portion is missing. The D gene and trimming were derived from the DNA, and the V and J assignments and clone size from that table. The sample consists of 300,000 to 450,000 clones, about 88% of them appearing once. Only one count was recorded for this clone. Germline assignment: CDR1 SGHDT and CDR2 YYEEEE. The length of the CDR3 is 16 residues. Trimming shortened V by 0 bases and J by 3 bases, and 12 bases separated the two germline ends.

This clonotype was sampled from a woman aged 18-29 years who had recovered from COVID-19. V and J are TRBV5-6 and TRBJ1-4; D unclear. Sequencing input: PBMCs or T cells enriched from blood (not recorded which). This CDR3 is CASSLGVGAANEKLFF. CDR3 DNA sequence: TGTGCCAGCAGCTTGGGGGTCGGAGCGGCTAATGAAAAACTGTTTTTT.